This entry describes one TCR beta chain. The authors' processing: For nucleated cells, counts were estimated from reference gene primer amplification. Libraries were prepared by immunoSEQ multiplex PCR; TCRdb keeps only in-frame clonotypes and omits some of them. Clone size and the V and J calls come from that table; the DNA yielded D and trimming. The table records approximately 22,000 clones, approximately 85% of them present only once. The data stem from a study of blood T cell repertoires in COVID-19. Across the whole study: Material from acute and convalescent COVID-19 was sourced from the United States, Italy and Spain. PBMCs, B-cell-depleted T cells, or T cells provided the cDNA or gDNA that made up the material.

This CDR3 contains 14 residues. V lost 4 bases to trimming and J lost 4 bases; unmatched junction nucleotides: 3. CDR1 LGHNA and CDR2 YNFKEQ come from the germline V gene. Sequenced input: peripheral blood. This chain links TRBV4-2 with TRBJ1-3; 8 nucleotides agree with TRBD1. This receptor was identified in a human donor in a cohort sampled during active COVID-19. The DNA for the CDR3 is TGTGCCAGCAGCCCGGACAGGGTGGGAAACACCATATATTTT. Residues: CASSPDRVGNTIYF.